The 10 T cell receptor beta chains reported below all come from one sample, sequenced in a study of T cells in Graves' hyperthyroidism and ophthalmopathy. From RNA transcripts, TCR beta CDR3 regions were amplified. HTBI primers drove first-round RT-PCR of the TCR CDR3. TCRdb ran MiXCR on the multiplex PCR reads and lists one entry per CDR3 protein. The sample contains about 640,000 distinct CDR3 sequences, less than 25% of which appear only once. Sequenced material: blood. These receptor sequences come from a man aged 25 to 40 with Graves' ophthalmopathy.

This clonotype was found a few times. The chain carries TRBV7-9 and TRBJ1-1; D remains ambiguous. Germline loops: CDR1 SEHNR, CDR2 FQNEAQ (reference sequence). Trimming took off 2 bases at V and 0 bases at J, with 7 bases between the two ends. CDR3 size: 14 residues. The CDR3 DNA follows: TGTGCCAGCAGCTTAAATGGAGTGAACACTGAAGCTTTCTTT. Amino acid sequence: CASSLNGVNTEAFF.

This chain joins TRBV9 and TRBJ2-1, with TRBD2 matching 11 bases. Germline assignment: CDR1 SGDLS and CDR2 YYNGEE. After removal of 2 bases from V and 0 bases from J, the junction contained 1 base not matched to a gene. The CDR3 consists of 16 residues. CDR3 region: CASSVSGRGSYNEQFF. The DNA for the CDR3 is TGTGCCAGCAGCGTTAGCGGGAGGGGCTCCTACAATGAGCAGTTCTTC.

This clonotype was picked up a small number of times. The V call is TRBV7-9, the J call TRBJ2-7; perhaps TRBD2 as D (6 bases). Germline CDR1 reads SEHNR; CDR2 reads FQNEAQ (reference sequence). This CDR3 region has 16 residues. V shed 5 bases and J shed 0 bases, with 17 bases lying between them. The DNA of the CDR3 is TGTGCCAGCAGCCCTCCCGGGACTCCAAGCTCCTACGAGCAGTACTTC. It yields the protein CASSPPGTPSSYEQYF.

This clonotype showed up many times. The V gene is TRBV30, the J gene TRBJ2-7; 8 bases agree with TRBD2. Losses at the gene ends were 2 bases for V and 5 bases for J; bases not matched to a gene: 14. CDR1 and CDR2 from the germline V gene are GTSNPN and SVGIG (reference sequence). CDR3 length equals 16 residues. The CDR3 protein is CAWSLTRSGSGNEQYF. The CDR3 region has the DNA TGTGCCTGGAGTCTAACCCGGAGCGGGAGCGGGAACGAGCAGTACTTC.

The chain carries TRBV12-3 or TRBV12-4 and TRBJ1-4; 8 positions agree with TRBD1. V dropped 3 bases and J dropped 8; count of bases not matched to a gene: 5. The CDR3 spans 14 residues. CDR3 nucleotide sequence: TGTGCCAGCAGTTTTTCGACAGGGGAGGAAAAACTGTTTTTT. Protein: CASSFSTGEEKLFF.

This clonotype occurred many times. V usage is TRBV11-2 and J usage is TRBJ2-1; 12 bases align to TRBD2. Germline trimming cut 4 bases from V and 10 bases from J; bases unmatched to any gene: 11. The CDR3 length is 16 residues. The germline CDR1 and CDR2 sequences are SGHAT and FQNNGV. The CDR3 spells CASSSLRTSGAGEQFF. The CDR3 region has the DNA TGTGCCAGCAGCTCCCTCCGGACTAGCGGGGCAGGGGAGCAGTTCTTC.

This clonotype was detected many times. This sequence joins TRBV20-1 and TRBJ2-3, with 11 nucleotides matching TRBD2. The CDR3 consists of 17 residues. The junction had 13 bases not matched to a gene; V was cut back by 2 bases and J by 6 bases. CDR1 DFQATT and CDR2 SNEGSKA come from the germline V gene (reference sequence). CDR3 loop: CSARTPGTSGVVDTQYF. CDR3 coding DNA: TGCAGTGCTAGAACCCCAGGGACTAGCGGAGTGGTTGATACGCAGTATTTT.

This clonotype occurred many times. J is TRBJ1-2 and V is TRBV11-2; possible D gene TRBD1, 5 bases. This CDR3 region has 16 residues. CDR1 SGHAT and CDR2 FQNNGV come from the germline V gene. V lost 5 bases, J lost 0 bases, and 16 bases lay in between. The chain's CDR3 is CASSPEGRRANYGYTF. The CDR3 DNA follows: TGTGCCAGCAGCCCCGAGGGACGGAGAGCTAACTATGGCTACACCTTC.

This clonotype was counted only a few times. The rearrangement joins TRBV2 to TRBJ1-1, with D perhaps TRBD1 (6 bases). The CDR3 totals 15 residues. Between the trimmed V and J ends, which lost 6 bases and 5 bases, there was a span of 19 bases. Germline loops: CDR1 SNHLY, CDR2 FYNNEI. The CDR3 protein is CASSRGQIRYTEAFF. The CDR3, as DNA: TGTGCCAGCAGCCGAGGACAGATCCGGTATACTGAAGCTTTCTTT.

This clonotype occurred many times. The rearrangement uses TRBV5-1 and TRBJ2-3, with 12 bases identical to TRBD2. CDR1 and CDR2 (germline): SGHRS, YFSETQ. The CDR3 contains 17 residues. Trimming cost V 1 base and J 7 bases; bases outside gene matches: 10. The CDR3, as DNA: TGCGCCAGCAGCTTGTCTCCTCTAGCGGGAGGGGCCAATACGCAGTATTTT. Its protein product is CASSLSPLAGGANTQYF.